This TCR beta chain was sequenced for a study of OX40 agonist ivuxolimab in advanced cancers. For the study at large: Administration of intravenous ivuxolimab to patients occurred every 2 weeks at 0.01 to 10 mg/kg.

In regard to this clone: Its antigen is not known.

At cycle 4 day 1, cycle 7 day 1, and baseline, blood was sampled. Study-wide points: Some nonresponders also had low normalized T-cell clonal expansion.

In germline, CDR1 is SEHNR, CDR2 FQNEAQ (reference sequence). V lost 11 bases and J 9 bases, leaving 16 bases between the germline ends. This CDR3 is 11 amino acids long. Some clones are missing from TCRdb's copy, which holds only in-frame ones; the method was immunoSEQ multiplex PCR. Of about 71,000 clones listed, about 89% are singletons. The source material was CD4+ or CD8+ T cells sorted from blood, sampled in a trial of the OX40 agonist ivuxolimab. This TCR came from an adult with an advanced solid tumor such as melanoma, head and neck, liver or kidney cancer. The gene calls are TRBV7-9 and TRBJ2-5; D is unresolved. Written as DNA, the CDR3 is TGTGCCGTGCCTGAGCTTGGGGCCCAGTACTTC. Residues: CAVPELGAQYF.